The next 28 T cell receptor beta chains were all read from a single sample in a study of T cells in localized non-small cell lung cancer (TCRdb year 2020). The protocol used for the library was the immunoSEQ multiplex PCR assay. Entries here come from immuneACCESS through TCRdb and include only in-frame sequences with V and J called. Some clones fail to appear in such tables; in the studies checked, an unresolved V gene covers under half of the shortfall, and the cause of the remainder is unknown. The sample table holds 30,000 to 35,000 clones, of which 93% were seen once. The ten largest clones add up to roughly 7.9% of the sample. The source material was peripheral blood, sampled before any cancer treatment. These receptors came from a female donor aged 60 or older with stage I lung adenocarcinoma.

This sequence joins TRBV21-1 and TRBJ2-1; TRBD2 is the table's D call and was not checked against the DNA. TRBV21-1 is described as a pseudogene. This CDR3 has 15 amino acids. CDR3 loop: CASSKQREVGNEQFF. The CDR3 DNA is TGTGCCAGCTCTAAGCAGCGGGAGGTAGGAAATGAGCAGTTCTTC.

The chain combines TRBV10-3 with TRBJ2-1; weak D call: TRBD2 (6 bases). Germline values: CDR1 ENHRY, CDR2 SYGVKD. V gave up 3 bases and J gave up 5 bases, with 11 bases separating them. This CDR3 comprises 14 residues. As DNA, the CDR3 is TGTGCCATCAGTGATGGAGGGGTGGACAATGAGCAGTTCTTC. This codes for CAISDGGVDNEQFF.

The chain is built from TRBV5-4 and TRBJ2-1, with D uncertain. The CDR3 loop spans 12 amino acids. V was cut by 0 bases and J by 8 bases, with 6 bases left in between. The germline gives CDR1 SGHNT, CDR2 YYREEE (reference sequence). This CDR3 reads CASSLVGDEQFF. CDR3 nucleotide sequence: TGTGCCAGCAGCTTGGTTGGGGATGAGCAGTTCTTC. Drawing the rest from reference TRBV5-4 and TRBJ2-1, the complete variable domain is ETGVTQSPTHLIKTRGQQVTLRCSSQSGHNTVSWYQQALGQGPQFIFQYYREEENGRGNFPPRFSGLQFPNYSSELNVNALELDDSALYLCASSLVGDEQFFGPGTRLTVL.

The V and J genes are TRBV28 and TRBJ1-3; TRBD1 matches at 8 bases. The CDR3 is 15 amino acids. From germline, CDR1 is MDHEN and CDR2 SYDVKM. The ends lost 5 bases at V and 3 bases at J; junction bases unmatched: 6. CDR3 loop: CASSPPGGRGNTIYF. CDR3 in DNA: TGTGCCAGCAGTCCGCCAGGGGGCCGTGGAAACACCATATATTTT.

The CDR3 bases are TGTGCCAGCTCACCACCCCCTGGGGCCAACGTCCTGACTTTC. Encoded protein: CASSPPPGANVLTF. The rearrangement uses TRBV18 and TRBJ2-6, with D uncertain. CDR1 and CDR2 (germline): KGHSH, LQKENI. CDR3 length: 14 amino acids. V was cut by 0 bases and J by 2 bases, with 2 bases left in between.

The chain couples TRBV7-9 to TRBJ2-5; D possibly corresponds to TRBD1 (6 bases). Per the germline V gene, CDR1 is SEHNR and CDR2 is FQNEAQ (reference sequence). This CDR3 spans 14 amino acids. V was pared by 1 base and J by 3 bases, with 9 bases between. The CDR3 sequence is CASSLGQGKETQYF. DNA of the CDR3: TGTGCCAGCAGCTTAGGGCAGGGGAAAGAGACCCAGTACTTC.

The CDR3 protein is CASSSTGIYSEAFF. The CDR3 DNA sequence: TGTGCCAGCAGTTCGACAGGGATTTACTCTGAAGCTTTCTTT. V and J are TRBV27 and TRBJ1-1, with TRBD1 matching over 7 bases. There are 14 residues in the CDR3. Germline V gene sequence: CDR1 MNHEY, CDR2 SMNVEV (reference sequence). The V gene end was trimmed by 4 bases and the J gene end by 6 bases; junction bases not matched to a gene: 8.

The chain is built from TRBV4-1 and TRBJ2-5; 7 nucleotides match TRBD2. Trimming cost V 1 base and J 5 bases; bases outside gene matches: 7. Germline V gene sequence: CDR1 MGHRA, CDR2 YSYEKL. This CDR3 has 15 amino acids. The CDR3 bases are TGCGCCAGCAGCCAAGGGGGGAGGGACGGGGAGACCCAGTACTTC. Amino acid sequence: CASSQGGRDGETQYF.

CDR3 protein: CATQGVGGNTIYF. CDR3 nucleotide sequence: TGTGCCACACAGGGGGTCGGAGGAAACACCATATATTTT. This sequence joins TRBV30 and TRBJ1-3; 8 bases agree with TRBD1. The germline CDR1 and CDR2 sequences are GTSNPN and SVGIG (reference sequence). J lost 4 bases, V lost 8 bases, and 7 bases had no gene match. The CDR3 has 13 amino acids.

This chain connects TRBV11-2 to TRBJ1-1, with D perhaps TRBD1 (6 bases). CDR3 length: 14 residues. Trimming cost V 6 bases and J 3 bases, with 14 bases left between them. Germline-derived CDR1 and CDR2 are SGHAT and FQNNGV. The CDR3, as DNA: TGTGCCAGCAGTTTTAGGGGGGCCGACACTGAAGCTTTCTTT. Its translation: CASSFRGADTEAFF.

The genes are TRBV9 and TRBJ1-2, with D unresolved. CDR1 is SGDLS and CDR2 is YYNGEE in the germline V gene. CDR3 length: 13 amino acids. Deletions cut 4 bases from V and 4 bases from J, with 11 bases between. The CDR3 bases are TGTGCCAGCAGCCCTGTCAGTTCCTATGGCTACACCTTC. This sequence encodes CASSPVSSYGYTF.

The V gene is TRBV2, the J gene TRBJ1-1, with TRBD1 as a possible D gene (6 bases). The germline V gene encodes CDR1 SNHLY and CDR2 FYNNEI. This CDR3 has 13 residues. V lost 7 bases and J 1 base, leaving 10 bases between the germline ends. CDR3 sequence (DNA): TGTGCCAGCAATGACAGGCAGAACACTGAAGCTTTCTTT. Protein product: CASNDRQNTEAFF.

This chain joins TRBV19 and TRBJ2-7; D possibly corresponds to TRBD1 (6 bases). Germline CDR1 and CDR2: LNHDA and SQIVND (reference sequence). V was cut by 6 bases and J by 2 bases, with 14 bases left in between. The CDR3 sequence is 14 residues long. The CDR3 loop is CASSLQGGTYEQYF. The CDR3 region has the DNA TGTGCCAGTAGCCTACAGGGTGGCACCTACGAGCAGTACTTC.

The chain carries TRBV7-3 and TRBJ2-2; D might be TRBD2 (6 bases). The CDR3 runs 17 residues. Germline CDR1 and CDR2: SGHTA and FQGTGA. Trimming took 4 bases from V and 3 from J, leaving 18 bases between them. The CDR3 sequence: CASSSDYLGGDTGELFF. The CDR3 region has the DNA TGTGCCAGCAGCTCGGACTACCTTGGAGGGGACACCGGGGAGCTGTTTTTT.

This chain connects TRBV7-9 to TRBJ2-5; D remains unclear. The CDR3 has 17 amino acids. The V and J ends lost 3 bases and 3 bases respectively, with 20 bases between them. Germline assignment: CDR1 SEHNR and CDR2 FQNEAQ (reference sequence). CDR3 protein: CASSFVFGRTTKETQYF. The CDR3 DNA reads TGTGCCAGCAGCTTTGTTTTTGGCAGAACTACCAAAGAGACCCAGTACTTC.

This rearrangement joins TRBV11-3 to TRBJ2-1; the D gene could be TRBD1 or TRBD2 (6 bases each). Trimming removed 5 bases at V and 9 bases at J, with 20 bases between. Germline V lookup: CDR1 SGHNT, CDR2 YENEEA. This CDR3 is 15 amino acids long. The CDR3 bases are TGTGCCAGCAGCCCGCGCGGCACGGGGGCTGGTGAGCAGTTCTTC. It translates to CASSPRGTGAGEQFF.

The chain links TRBV18 to TRBJ2-3, with unresolved D. Germline V CDR1 and CDR2: KGHSH, LQKENI. Between the trimmed V and J ends, which lost 1 base and 4 bases, there was a span of 6 bases. CDR3 length equals 13 residues. The DNA of the CDR3 is TGTGCCAGCTCACCACTTAGGGCAGATACGCAGTATTTT. It translates to CASSPLRADTQYF. Complete variable domain (other parts from reference TRBV18 and TRBJ2-3): NAGVMQNPRHLVRRRGQEARLRCSPMKGHSHVYWYRQLPEEGLKFMVYLQKENIIDESGMPKERFSAEFPKEGPSILRIQQVVRGDSAAYFCASSPLRADTQYFGPGTRLTVL.

The V call is TRBV5-1, the J call TRBJ1-5, with 10 bases identical to TRBD1. Germline V CDR1 and CDR2: SGHRS, YFSETQ. This CDR3 has 14 residues. V was pared by 4 bases and J by 6 bases, with 4 bases of the junction left unmatched. The CDR3 reads CASSPGTGVQPQHF. The DNA of the CDR3 is TGCGCCAGCAGCCCTGGGACAGGGGTTCAGCCCCAGCATTTT.

V gene TRBV5-5 combines with J gene TRBJ2-7; 11 bases are a match to TRBD2. V trimming: 5 bases; J trimming: 7 bases; junction bases outside the gene matches: 5. Germline V CDR1 and CDR2: SGHKS, YYEKEE (reference sequence). This CDR3 is 13 amino acids long. CDR3 loop: CASSLGLAGEQYV. The CDR3 region has the DNA TGTGCCAGCAGTCTCGGACTAGCGGGTGAGCAGTACGTC.

V and J are TRBV7-2 and TRBJ2-5; the D gene is possibly TRBD1 (6 bases). The last part of the DNA fits TRBJ2-7 better; the J call may be wrong. CDR3 size: 13 residues. The germline V gene has CDR1 SGHTA and CDR2 FQGNSA. CDR3 region: CASSLEGAYEQYF. For the CDR3, the DNA is TGTGCCAGCAGCTTAGAGGGGGCCTACGAGCAGTACTTC.

V gene TRBV6-5 combines with J gene TRBJ1-1; the D gene is possibly TRBD1 (5 bases). This CDR3 region has 13 residues. Trimming took 5 bases from V and 0 from J, leaving 7 bases between them. Germline-derived CDR1 and CDR2 are MNHEY and SVGAGI. In DNA form, the CDR3 reads TGTGCCAGCAGTAGACAGCTGAACACTGAAGCTTTCTTT. This encodes CASSRQLNTEAFF.

The chain joins TRBV7-9 to TRBJ1-1; D is ambiguous. CDR3 length equals 13 residues. The V end was cut by 2 bases, the J end by 1 base, with 5 bases between. CDR1 and CDR2 from the germline V gene are SEHNR and FQNEAQ (reference sequence). The CDR3 is CASSLQRNTEAFF. The CDR3, as DNA: TGTGCCAGCAGCTTACAAAGGAACACTGAAGCTTTCTTT.

The chain joins TRBV9 to TRBJ2-3; 7 bases are a match to TRBD1. CDR3 size: 16 residues. Germline CDR1 and CDR2: SGDLS and YYNGEE. V was clipped by 4 bases and J by 0 bases; unmatched bases: 8. In DNA, the CDR3 is TGTGCCAGCAGCCTTGGGACAGCTGCTAGCACAGATACGCAGTATTTT. This encodes CASSLGTAASTDTQYF.

V and J are TRBV5-6 and TRBJ1-2; 8 nucleotides agree with TRBD1. CDR3 length: 15 amino acids. CDR1 is SGHDT and CDR2 is YYEEEE in the germline V gene. V was clipped by 4 bases and J by 5 bases; unmatched bases: 10. Written as DNA, the CDR3 is TGTGCCAGCAGCCCAGTTCCGACAGGGGAATATGGCTACACCTTC. Amino acids: CASSPVPTGEYGYTF. Supplemented by reference TRBV5-6 and TRBJ1-2, the full variable domain reads DAGVTQSPTHLIKTRGQQVTLRCSPKSGHDTVSWYQQALGQGPQFIFQYYEEEERQRGNFPDRFSGHQFPNYSSELNVNALLLGDSALYLCASSPVPTGEYGYTFGSGTRLTVV.

The genes are TRBV6-4 and TRBJ2-7; 9 bases are shared with TRBD1. V dropped 2 bases and J dropped 3; count of bases not matched to a gene: 5. CDR3 length: 15 residues. Germline CDR1 is MRHNA and CDR2 is SNTAGT. CDR3 residues: CASSDPPGQGYEQYF. The CDR3 DNA is TGTGCCAGCAGTGACCCACCGGGACAGGGCTACGAGCAGTACTTC.

This chain connects TRBV10-3 to TRBJ2-1; 13 nucleotides line up with TRBD2. J gave up 8 bases and V 7 bases, and 14 bases lay outside the gene matches. The CDR3 has 17 residues. Germline V gene lookup returns CDR1 ENHRY and CDR2 SYGVKD. The CDR3 bases are TGTGCCATCAACGAAAGCTTACTAGCGGGAGGGCGGGATGAGCAGTTCTTC. Encoded protein: CAINESLLAGGRDEQFF.

The CDR3 bases are TGTGCCAGTAGCCCCGGGACAGGGGGGGCCTACGAGCAGTACGTC. This gives the protein CASSPGTGGAYEQYV. V usage is TRBV19 and J usage is TRBJ2-7, with 11 bases fitting TRBD1. Trimming cost V 6 bases and J 2 bases; bases outside gene matches: 6. The CDR3 has 15 amino acids. Germline V lookup: CDR1 LNHDA, CDR2 SQIVND (reference sequence).

The chain uses TRBV30 and TRBJ1-5, with D hard to call. The V end was cut by 3 bases, the J end by 7 bases, with 13 bases between. This CDR3 comprises 13 residues. From germline, CDR1 is GTSNPN and CDR2 SVGIG (reference sequence). The chain's CDR3 is CAWSTVLLQPQHF. CDR3 DNA sequence: TGTGCCTGGAGCACAGTACTCCTCCAGCCCCAGCATTTT.